What follows describes a single TCR beta chain. The CDR3 has 14 amino acids. Trimming at V came to 5 bases and at J to 5 bases, leaving 8 bases not matched to a gene. Germline-derived CDR1 and CDR2 are SGHAT and FQNNGV. The sample is drawn from a study of blood T cell repertoires in COVID-19. Whole-study context: Specimens from acute and convalescent COVID-19 originated in the United States, Italy and Spain.

The assay was immunoSEQ multiplex PCR, and TCRdb's table has in-frame clones only and misses some. Of about 58,000 clones listed, around 87% are singletons. The sequence came from a human donor with active COVID-19. The donor label of this sample is uncertain. Sequencing input: peripheral blood. V usage is TRBV11-2 and J usage is TRBJ2-5, with 7 bases matching TRBD2. DNA for the CDR3: TGTGCCAGCAGCCCCCGGACTAGTTCGGAGACCCAGTACTTC. This codes for CASSPRTSSETQYF.